These 2 T cell receptor beta chains share one sample of origin, sequenced in a study of control samples from healthy donors and cancer patients. TCRdb's copy holds only in-frame clones and misses some; the assay was immunoSEQ multiplex PCR. This table has roughly 100,000 clones, roughly 89% appearing once. The sequencing sample was made of PBMCs. These receptors were collected from a man between 60 and 75 years old with lung cancer.

CDR3 region: CATSRSPTGNYGYTF. CDR3 in DNA: TGTGCCACCAGCAGGTCGCCGACGGGTAACTATGGCTACACCTTC. This rearrangement joins TRBV15 to TRBJ1-2; D unresolved. The CDR3 sequence is 15 residues long. CDR1 and CDR2 from the germline V gene are LNHNV and YYDKDF (reference sequence). V was clipped by 3 bases and J by 1 base, with 12 bases between them. Filled out from reference TRBV15 and TRBJ1-2, the complete variable domain reads DAMVIQNPRYQVTQFGKPVTLSCSQTLNHNVMYWYQQKSSQAPKLLFHYYDKDFNNEADTPDNFQSRRPNTSFCFLDIRSPGLGDTAMYLCATSRSPTGNYGYTFGSGTRLTVV.

This clone was observed a handful of times. The chain joins TRBV3-1 (or the pseudogene TRBV3-2) to TRBJ1-4; D is ambiguous. The CDR3 sequence is 18 residues long. Germline lookup yields CDR1 LGHDT and CDR2 YNNKEL (reference sequence). Trimming pared 4 bases from V and 0 bases from J, leaving 18 bases between. Written as DNA, the CDR3 is TGTGCCAGCAGCCCGGGCAGGCTACTCCAAGCAACTAATGAAAAACTGTTTTTT. The encoded protein is CASSPGRLLQATNEKLFF.